This entry describes one T cell receptor beta chain. Its antigen is undetermined. This clone may be a read error of a much larger clone one base away. About 9.4 ml fresh peripheral blood yielded the PBMCs. This record comes from a study of T cells in Graves' hyperthyroidism and ophthalmopathy. Study-wide findings and caveats: Appearing also in blood were most of the thyroid clonotypes expanded above 0.001. Ophthalmopathy was separated from stable hyperthyroidism by a 13 V-J model.

The CDR3 is made up of 14 amino acids. Germline trimming cut 7 bases from V and 6 bases from J; bases unmatched to any gene: 10. CDR1 is SGHAT, CDR2 FQNNGV, per germline. The TCR beta CDR3 regions underwent amplification using RNA transcripts as the source. With the HTBI primer set, the TCR CDR3 went through a first round of RT-PCR. TCRdb re-called the multiplex PCR reads with MiXCR, one entry per CDR3 protein. The sample comprises 300,000 to 350,000 distinct CDR3 sequences, approximately 13% of which are singletons, and around 23% rests with the top ten. The TCR sequence derives from a woman aged 25 to 39 with Graves' hyperthyroidism. The chain employs TRBV11-2 and TRBJ2-7; TRBD1 matches 9 bases. The sequencing input was blood. The CDR3 sequence: CASTPAGTGCEQYF. CDR3 nucleotides: TGTGCCAGCACCCCAGCCGGGACAGGGTGCGAGCAGTACTTC.